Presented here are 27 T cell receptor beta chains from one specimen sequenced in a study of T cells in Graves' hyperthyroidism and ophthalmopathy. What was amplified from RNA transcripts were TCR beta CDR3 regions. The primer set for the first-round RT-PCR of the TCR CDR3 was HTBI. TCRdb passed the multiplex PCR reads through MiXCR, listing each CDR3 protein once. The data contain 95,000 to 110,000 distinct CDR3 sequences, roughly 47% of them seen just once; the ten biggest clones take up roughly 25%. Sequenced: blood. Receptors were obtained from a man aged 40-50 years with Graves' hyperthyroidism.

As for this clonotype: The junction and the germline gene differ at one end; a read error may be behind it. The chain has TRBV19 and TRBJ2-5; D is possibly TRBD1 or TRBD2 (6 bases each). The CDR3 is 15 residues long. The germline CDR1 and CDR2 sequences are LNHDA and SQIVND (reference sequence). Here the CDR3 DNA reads TGCGCCAGTAGTCCCGGGACCCGGGGGCACGAGACCCAGTACTTC. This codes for CASSPGTRGHETQYF.

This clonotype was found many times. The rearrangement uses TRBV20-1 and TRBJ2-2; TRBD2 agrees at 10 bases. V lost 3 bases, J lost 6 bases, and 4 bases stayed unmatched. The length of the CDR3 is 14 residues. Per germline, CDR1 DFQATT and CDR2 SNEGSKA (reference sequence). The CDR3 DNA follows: TGCAGTGCTAGTGCTAGCGGGAGTTCCGGGGAGCTGTTTTTT. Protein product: CSASASGSSGELFF.

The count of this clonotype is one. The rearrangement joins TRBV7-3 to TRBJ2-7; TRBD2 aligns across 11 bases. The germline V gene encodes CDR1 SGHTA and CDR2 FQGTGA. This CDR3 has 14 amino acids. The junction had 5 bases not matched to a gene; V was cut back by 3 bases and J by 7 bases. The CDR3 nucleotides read TGTGCCAGCAGCTTGTCCCTAGCGGGGGGAGAGCAGTACTTC. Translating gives CASSLSLAGGEQYF.

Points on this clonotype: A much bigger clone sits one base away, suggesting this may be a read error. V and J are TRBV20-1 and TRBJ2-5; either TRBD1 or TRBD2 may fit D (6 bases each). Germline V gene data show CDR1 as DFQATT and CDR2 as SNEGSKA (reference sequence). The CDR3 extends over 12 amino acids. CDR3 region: CSTIGGSETQYF. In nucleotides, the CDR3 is TGCAGCACCATAGGGGGGTCCGAGACCCAGTACTTC.

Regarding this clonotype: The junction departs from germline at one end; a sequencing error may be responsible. CDR3 loop: CASSGSSLEPVSGNTIYF. For the CDR3, the DNA is TGTGCCAGCAGTGGCTCGAGTCTTGAGCCCGTCTCTGGAAACACCATATATTTT. J is TRBJ1-3 and V is TRBV10-3; D is ambiguous. The CDR3 length is 18 residues. The germline CDR1 and CDR2 sequences are ENHRY and SYGVKD.

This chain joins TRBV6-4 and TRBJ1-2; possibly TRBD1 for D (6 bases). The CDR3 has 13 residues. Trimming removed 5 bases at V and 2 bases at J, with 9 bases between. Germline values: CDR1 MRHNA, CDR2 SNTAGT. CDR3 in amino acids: CASSRQGNYGYTF. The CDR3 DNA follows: TGTGCCAGCAGTCGTCAGGGGAACTATGGCTACACCTTC.

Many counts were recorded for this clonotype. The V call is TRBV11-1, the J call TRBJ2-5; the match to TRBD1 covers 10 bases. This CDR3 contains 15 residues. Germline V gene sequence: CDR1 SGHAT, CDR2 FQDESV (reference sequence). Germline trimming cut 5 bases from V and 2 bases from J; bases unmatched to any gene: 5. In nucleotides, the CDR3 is TGTGCCAGCAGCGCGGACAGGGGGGAGCAAGAGACCCAGTACTTC. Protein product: CASSADRGEQETQYF.

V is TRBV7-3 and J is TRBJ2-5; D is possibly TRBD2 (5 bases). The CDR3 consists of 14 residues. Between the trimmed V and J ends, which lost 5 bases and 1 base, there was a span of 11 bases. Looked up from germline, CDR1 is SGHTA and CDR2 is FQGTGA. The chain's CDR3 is CASSQGLTQETQYF. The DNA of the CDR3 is TGTGCCAGCAGCCAAGGACTGACCCAAGAGACCCAGTACTTC.

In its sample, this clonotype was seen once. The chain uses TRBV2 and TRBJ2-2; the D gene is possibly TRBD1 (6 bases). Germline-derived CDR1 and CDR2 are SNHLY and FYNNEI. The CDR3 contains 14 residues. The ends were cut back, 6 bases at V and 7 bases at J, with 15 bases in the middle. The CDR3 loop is CASSYLEGVGELFF. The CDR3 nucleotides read TGTGCCAGCAGCTACCTTGAGGGGGTCGGGGAGCTGTTTTTT.

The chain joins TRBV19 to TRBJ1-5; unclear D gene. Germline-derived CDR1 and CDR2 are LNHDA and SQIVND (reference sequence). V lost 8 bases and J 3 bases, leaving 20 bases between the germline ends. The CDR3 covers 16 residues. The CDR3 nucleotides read TGTGCCAGTGCCGCGAGGGTGATAATATCCAATCAGCCCCAGCATTTT. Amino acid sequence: CASAARVIISNQPQHF.

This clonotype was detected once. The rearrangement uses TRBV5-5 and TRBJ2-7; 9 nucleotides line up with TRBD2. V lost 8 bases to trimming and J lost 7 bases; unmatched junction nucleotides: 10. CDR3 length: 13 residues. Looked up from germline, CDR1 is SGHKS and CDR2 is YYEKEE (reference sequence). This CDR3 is CASSGGQYNEQYF. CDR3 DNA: TGTGCCAGTAGCGGGGGACAGTACAATGAGCAGTACTTC.

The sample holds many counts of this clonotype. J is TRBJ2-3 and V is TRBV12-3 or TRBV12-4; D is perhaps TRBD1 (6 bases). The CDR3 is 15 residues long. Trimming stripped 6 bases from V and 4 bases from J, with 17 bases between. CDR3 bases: TGTGCCAGCAGAGTGGGGGCAGGGGTTGCAGATACGCAGTATTTT. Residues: CASRVGAGVADTQYF.

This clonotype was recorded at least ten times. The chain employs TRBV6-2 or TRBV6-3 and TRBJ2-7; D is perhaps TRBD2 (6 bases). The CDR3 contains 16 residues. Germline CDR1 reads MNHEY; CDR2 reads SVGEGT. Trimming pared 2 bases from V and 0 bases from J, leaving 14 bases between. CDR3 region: CASSYLPSVPSYEQYF. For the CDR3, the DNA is TGTGCCAGCAGTTACCTCCCTAGCGTACCCTCCTACGAGCAGTACTTC.

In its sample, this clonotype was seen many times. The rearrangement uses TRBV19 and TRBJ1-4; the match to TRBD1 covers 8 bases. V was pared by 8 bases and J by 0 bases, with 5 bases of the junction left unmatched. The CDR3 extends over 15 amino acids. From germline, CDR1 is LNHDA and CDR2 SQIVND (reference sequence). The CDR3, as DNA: TGTGCCAGTGGTAAACAGGGGGCAACTAATGAAAAACTGTTTTTT. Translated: CASGKQGATNEKLFF.

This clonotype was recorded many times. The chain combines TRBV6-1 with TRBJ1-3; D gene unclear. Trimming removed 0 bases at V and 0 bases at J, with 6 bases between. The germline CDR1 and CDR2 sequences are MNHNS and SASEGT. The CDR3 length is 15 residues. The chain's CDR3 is CASSEAVPSGNTIYF. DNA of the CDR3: TGTGCCAGCAGTGAAGCCGTCCCCTCTGGAAACACCATATATTTT.

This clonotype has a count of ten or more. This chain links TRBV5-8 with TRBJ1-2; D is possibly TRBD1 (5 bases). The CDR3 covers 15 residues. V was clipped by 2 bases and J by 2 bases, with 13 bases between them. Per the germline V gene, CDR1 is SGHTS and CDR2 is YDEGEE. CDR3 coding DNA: TGTGCCAGCAGCTTAAGGGGACGGCTGAACTATGGCTACACCTTC. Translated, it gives CASSLRGRLNYGYTF.

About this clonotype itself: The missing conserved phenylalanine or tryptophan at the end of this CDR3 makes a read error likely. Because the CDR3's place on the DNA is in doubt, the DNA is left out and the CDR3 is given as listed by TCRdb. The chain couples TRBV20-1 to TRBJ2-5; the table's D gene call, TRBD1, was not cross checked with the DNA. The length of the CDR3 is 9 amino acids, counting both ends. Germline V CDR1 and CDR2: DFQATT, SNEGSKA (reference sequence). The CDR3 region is CSARDLGQI.

CDR3 protein: CAIRGDRGYEQYF. The CDR3 coding sequence is TGTGCCATCAGGGGGGACAGGGGCTACGAGCAGTACTTC. The chain carries TRBV10-3 and TRBJ2-7; 10 nucleotides line up with TRBD1. CDR1 and CDR2 from the germline V gene are ENHRY and SYGVKD. This CDR3 spans 13 amino acids. After removal of 6 bases from V and 3 bases from J, the junction contained 2 bases not matched to a gene.

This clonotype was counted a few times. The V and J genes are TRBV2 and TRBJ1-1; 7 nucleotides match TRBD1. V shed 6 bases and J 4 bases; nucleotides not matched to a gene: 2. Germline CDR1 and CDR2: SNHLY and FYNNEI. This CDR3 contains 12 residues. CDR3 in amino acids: CASRDRSTEAFF. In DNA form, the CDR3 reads TGTGCCAGCAGGGACAGGAGCACTGAAGCTTTCTTT. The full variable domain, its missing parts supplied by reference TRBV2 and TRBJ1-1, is EPEVTQTPSHQVTQMGQEVILRCVPISNHLYFYWYRQILGQKVEFLVSFYNNEISEKSEIFDDQFSVERPDGSNFTLKIRSTKLEDSAMYFCASRDRSTEAFFGQGTRLTVV.

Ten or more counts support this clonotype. CDR3 nucleotides: TGCAGTGCCGCCGGGACTAGTATTTCCGAGCAGTACTTC. As protein: CSAAGTSISEQYF. The chain links TRBV20-1 to TRBJ2-7; 8 bases fit TRBD2. The germline gives CDR1 DFQATT, CDR2 SNEGSKA (reference sequence). The ends lost 6 bases at V and 6 bases at J; junction bases unmatched: 10. The CDR3 is made up of 13 amino acids.

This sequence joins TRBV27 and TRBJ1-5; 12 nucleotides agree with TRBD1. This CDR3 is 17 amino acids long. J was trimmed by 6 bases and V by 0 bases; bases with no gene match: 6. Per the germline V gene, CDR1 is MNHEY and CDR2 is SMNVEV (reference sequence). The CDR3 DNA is TGTGCCAGCAGTTTATCAGGGACAGGGGGCTTTGGTCAGCCCCAGCATTTT. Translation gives CASSLSGTGGFGQPQHF.

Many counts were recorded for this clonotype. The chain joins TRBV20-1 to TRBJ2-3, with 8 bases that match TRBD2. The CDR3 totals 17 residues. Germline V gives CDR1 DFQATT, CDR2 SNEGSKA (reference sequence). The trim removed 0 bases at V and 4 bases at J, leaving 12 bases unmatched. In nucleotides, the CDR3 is TGCAGTGCTAGAGATCGGCTCGCGGGGGGACGATCAGATACGCAGTATTTT. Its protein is CSARDRLAGGRSDTQYF.

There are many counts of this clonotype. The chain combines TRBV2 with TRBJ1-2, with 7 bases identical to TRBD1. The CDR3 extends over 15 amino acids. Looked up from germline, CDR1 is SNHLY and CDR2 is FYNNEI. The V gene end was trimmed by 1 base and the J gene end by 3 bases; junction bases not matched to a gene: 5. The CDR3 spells CASSEGGGAYYGYTF. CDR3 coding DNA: TGTGCCAGCAGTGAAGGAGGGGGCGCCTACTATGGCTACACCTTC.

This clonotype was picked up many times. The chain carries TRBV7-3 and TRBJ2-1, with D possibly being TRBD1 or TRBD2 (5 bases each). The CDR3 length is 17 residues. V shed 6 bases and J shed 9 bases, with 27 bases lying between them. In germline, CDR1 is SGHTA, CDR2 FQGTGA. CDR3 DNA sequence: TGTGCCAGCAGGGGGTTCTCCTTGGTCTCCCCCGGGACTGAGCAGTTCTTC. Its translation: CASRGFSLVSPGTEQFF.

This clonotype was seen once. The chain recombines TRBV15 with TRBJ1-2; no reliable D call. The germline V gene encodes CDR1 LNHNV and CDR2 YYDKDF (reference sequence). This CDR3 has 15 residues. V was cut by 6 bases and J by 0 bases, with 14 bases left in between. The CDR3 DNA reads TGTGCCACCAGTTTAGAGTTCAAAGCTAACTATGGCTACACCTTC. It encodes CATSLEFKANYGYTF.

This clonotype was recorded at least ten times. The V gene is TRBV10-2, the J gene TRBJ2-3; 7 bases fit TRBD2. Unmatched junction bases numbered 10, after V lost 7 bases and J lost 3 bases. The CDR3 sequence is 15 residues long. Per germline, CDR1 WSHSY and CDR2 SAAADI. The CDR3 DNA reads TGCGCCAGCACTGGACTAGATGGATATACAGATACGCAGTATTTT. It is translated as CASTGLDGYTDTQYF.

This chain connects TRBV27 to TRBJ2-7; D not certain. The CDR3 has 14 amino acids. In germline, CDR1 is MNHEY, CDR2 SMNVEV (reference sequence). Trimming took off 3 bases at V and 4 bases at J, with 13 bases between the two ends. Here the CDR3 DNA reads TGTGCCAGCAGTTTCATCGGTAGTGGGTACGAGCAGTACTTC. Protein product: CASSFIGSGYEQYF.